Given below is one T cell receptor (beta chain) in context. Its target antigen remains unknown. Per-base quality was not reported, and no clone a single base away is much larger than it. The entry originates in a study of shared clonotypes between healthy human individuals (dated by TCRdb to 2020 to 2022). About the investigation overall: The cohort comprised two women and three men aged 18 to 49 years. Per donor, three plates each were used for CD4 naive and CD4 memory, two for CD8 naive, and one for CD8 memory. To estimate repertoire size and how much clonotype sharing occurs between individuals, the study deeply sequenced the blood TCR repertoires of five healthy adults. Different laboratories and diverse techniques were used to prepare libraries and sequence TCR repertoires, to increase sequencing depth and limit assay-specific biases. Per donor, leukapheresis produced somewhere between about 0.94 and 9 billion PBMCs. Results the study describes overall, beyond this receptor: Compared with non-shared clonotypes, clonotypes shared by all four sorted-subset donors had higher generation probabilities. Sampling was restricted to blood, and TCR repertoires in tissue are likely to differ from TCR repertoires in blood. Pairwise subsampling led to the expectation that sequencing depth would affect the degree of clonotype sharing among donors. The small number of donors limited the genetic and exposure-history diversity represented. Even with the large sequencing depth, rarefaction of the sorted-subset datasets indicated that sequencing was incomplete. Naive subsets generally had larger estimated clonotype richness than memory subsets did. Approximately 5% of naive CD4, 3.5% of naive CD8, 2.3% of memory CD4, and approximately 0.39% of memory CD8 clonotypes were shared across several donors.

Healthy HIV-negative adults with no recently reported acute infections or vaccinations were included as donors. Every donor was a Caucasian adult residing in Nashville, Tennessee, USA. CD4+ T cells were enriched by magnetic negative selection; naive cells were then positively selected on CD45RA, and the negative fraction formed the memory subset. Blood was collected by leukapheresis, and PBMCs were isolated by Ficoll-Histopaque density gradient centrifugation and then cryopreserved in liquid nitrogen vapor phase. Purity and quantity of every magnetically sorted T cell population were checked by analytical flow cytometry. From each sorted fraction, genomic DNA was isolated and quantified by UV absorbance on a Nanodrop 2000c. Per the germline V gene, MNHNS is the CDR1 and SASEGT is the CDR2. The CDR3 spans 15 residues, from the cysteine through the phenylalanine. The retained sequence is limited to the CDR3, 45 bases, with the frame set at the first base. Deletion took 6 bases off V and 1 base off J, with a span of 15 bases between the germline ends.

Using the deep immunoSEQ assay, multiplex PCR amplified TCR CDR3 regions from genomic DNA. Extracted genomic DNA from each cell subset was distributed evenly across all wells of several immunoSEQ 96-well plates, and each plate was treated as a replicate. For sorted subsets, roughly 200 ng genomic DNA, equal to about 30,000 T cell genomes, was loaded into each replicate PCR. Purified libraries were measured with a Qubit 3.0 fluorometer, size-checked on a Bioanalyzer 2100, and measured again with the KAPA Library Quantification kit. A separate single-read 150-cycle Illumina NextSeq 550 flow cell was used to sequence each immunoSEQ 96-well plate. Processing in the source paper ran as follows. The immunoSEQ output contained only junctional sequences without quality scores, so filtering could not match that applied to full-length reads. To assign V/J genes and CDR3, sequences were annotated using PyIR, a Python wrapper for IgBLAST v1.9, with IMGT germline references. Reads were filtered out if the reads had weak V/J assignments (E-value above 1e-6), no CDR3, stop codons, out-of-frame junctions, or ambiguous translated residues. A V3J clonotype was defined by an identical inferred V gene, J gene, and CDR3 amino acid sequence. Percentage overlap between repertoires was calculated by dividing the number of shared unique clonotypes by the size of the smaller repertoire. RTK rarefaction, the Chao1 estimator, and Recon v2.1 estimates of unobserved clonotypes were used to assess repertoire richness. OLGA was used to compute generation probabilities for all TCRbeta clonotypes that the gDNA method yielded from a handful of donors. TCRdb stores this immuneACCESS table with in-frame sequences only. Part of the clones is absent; in the studies checked, under half of the shortfall reflects unresolved V genes, and no reason is known for the rest. The D gene and trimming were derived from the DNA, and the V and J assignments and clone size from that table. For this sample the table gives roughly 1,100,000 clones, of which roughly 75% were detected only once. The ten largest make up nearly 1.5% of the sample.

This receptor chain uses TRBV6-1 and TRBJ1-1, with TRBD1 as a weak D call on 6 bases. This receptor was taken from a man aged 18 to 29 in good health. Sequencing used memory CD4+ T cells sorted from blood. According to the study, the label for this sample's cell subset or site signals: CD45RA-negative fraction. This receptor carries the CDR3 CASRPGHLGNTEAFF. Read as DNA, the sequence is TGTGCCAGCAGGCCGGGACACCTGGGGAACACTGAAGCTTTCTTT.